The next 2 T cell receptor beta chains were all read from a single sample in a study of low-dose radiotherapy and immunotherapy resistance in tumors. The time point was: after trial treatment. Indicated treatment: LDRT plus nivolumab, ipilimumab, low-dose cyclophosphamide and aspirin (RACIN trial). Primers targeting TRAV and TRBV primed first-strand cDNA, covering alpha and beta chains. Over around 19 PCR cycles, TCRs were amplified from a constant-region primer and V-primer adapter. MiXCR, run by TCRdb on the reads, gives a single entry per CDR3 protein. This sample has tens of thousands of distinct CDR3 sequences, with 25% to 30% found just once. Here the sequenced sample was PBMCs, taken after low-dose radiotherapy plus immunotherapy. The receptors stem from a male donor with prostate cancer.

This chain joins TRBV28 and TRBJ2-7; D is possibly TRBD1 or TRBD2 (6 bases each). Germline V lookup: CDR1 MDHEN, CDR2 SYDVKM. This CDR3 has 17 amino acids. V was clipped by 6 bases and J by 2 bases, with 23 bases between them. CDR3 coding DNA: TGTGCCAGCAGCCCGATACCGGGGGCTGACGGAACCTACGAGCAGTACTTC. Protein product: CASSPIPGADGTYEQYF.

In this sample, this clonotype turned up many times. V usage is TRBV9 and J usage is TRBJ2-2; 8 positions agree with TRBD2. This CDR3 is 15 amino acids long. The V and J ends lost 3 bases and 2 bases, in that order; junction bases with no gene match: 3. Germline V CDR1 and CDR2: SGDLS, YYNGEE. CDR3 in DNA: TGTGCCAGCAGCGCACGGGGGGGAAACACCGGGGAGCTGTTTTTT. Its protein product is CASSARGGNTGELFF.